Detailed here is one TCR beta chain. This sample is part of a study of blood T cell repertoires in COVID-19. Study as a whole: The United States, Italy and Spain were the sources of the acute and convalescent COVID-19 samples.

CDR3 size: 13 residues. V dropped 7 bases and J dropped 0 bases, with 7 bases sitting between them. Germline CDR1 is MGHDK and CDR2 is SYGVNS. Per the authors' pipeline: Reference gene primer amplification gave estimated nucleated cell counts. This table comes from immunoSEQ multiplex PCR, and its TCRdb copy is limited to in-frame clones, with some not included. The V and J calls and clone size were taken over from that table, and D and trimming were inferred from the DNA. The sample includes tens of thousands of clones, around nine tenths of them seen just once. The TCR was taken from a man aged 45-60 years with active or convalescent COVID-19. Sequencing was performed on peripheral blood. The chain carries TRBV25-1 and TRBJ1-3; D unclear. This CDR3 reads CASTLDSGNTIYF. The CDR3 bases are TGTGCCAGCACCCTAGACTCTGGAAACACCATATATTTT.